The next 5 T cell receptor beta chains were all read from a single sample in a study of regulatory T cells in long-lasting Graves disease (dated by TCRdb to the early 2020s). The meaning of the sample's time point label: newly diagnosed GD, antithyroid drugs for less than 3 months. For both TCR sequencing and RNA sequencing, RNA was extracted from PBMCs using TRIzol. The library was built by means of multiplex PCR. The data were produced on an Illumina HiSeq 4000. iRepertoire HTBI primers and Arm-PCR amplification of CDR3 regions were used to construct TCR beta libraries. TCRdb reprocessing: public reads trimmed at Q25 with fastp, clones called with MiXCR, in-frame beta chains kept. When rows share a CDR3 protein, they turn into one entry using the most common DNA and genes. The sample table holds 250,000 to 400,000 distinct CDR3 sequences, of which 18% were seen once. The top ten clonotypes cover around 36% of the sample.

Here the sequenced sample was peripheral blood mononuclear cells (PBMCs), taken at new diagnosis, from a patient treated with antithyroid drugs. Source of these receptors: a female donor with Graves disease.

This chain uses TRBV6-1 with TRBJ2-1; D could derive from TRBD1 or TRBD2 (6 bases each). The end of the DNA aligns better with TRBJ2-5, so the J call may be wrong. The germline gives CDR1 MNHNS, CDR2 SASEGT. The CDR3 consists of 13 residues. CDR3 DNA sequence: TGTGCCAGCAGGGAGGGGGTCTGGGGGACCCAGTACTTC. This sequence encodes CASREGVWGTQYF.

The chain employs TRBV4-2 and TRBJ2-1; D remains ambiguous. The ends were cut back, 4 bases at V and 7 bases at J, with 11 bases in the middle. CDR3 length: 13 residues. Per the germline V gene, CDR1 is LGHNA and CDR2 is YNFKEQ. CDR3: CASSLKTGNEQFF. The CDR3 bases are TGTGCCAGCAGCCTTAAAACCGGAAATGAGCAGTTCTTC.

On this clonotype: A far larger clone is one base from this, pointing to a likely read error. DNA for the CDR3: TGTGCCAGCAGGGGGGGACTAGCCCACTTCAATGAGCAGTACTTC. Its translation is CASRGGLAHFNEQYF. The genes are TRBV28 and TRBJ2-7; 9 bases fit TRBD2. CDR3 size: 15 residues. Germline trimming cut 6 bases from V and 7 bases from J; bases unmatched to any gene: 13. Germline values: CDR1 MDHEN, CDR2 SYDVKM.

This clonotype appeared many times. The gene calls are TRBV2 and TRBJ2-7, with D possibly TRBD2 on 5 matching bases. The V end lost 7 bases, the J end lost 5 bases, and 18 bases lay between the germline ends. The CDR3 is 14 residues long. Germline CDR1 is SNHLY and CDR2 is FYNNEI. The CDR3 sequence: CASKLLREGNEQYF. As DNA, the CDR3 is TGTGCCAGCAAACTCCTACGGGAAGGAAACGAGCAGTACTTC. The full variable domain, in which reference TRBV2 and TRBJ2-7 provide the parts outside the CDR3, is EPEVTQTPSHQVTQMGQEVILRCVPISNHLYFYWYRQILGQKVEFLVSFYNNEISEKSEIFDDQFSVERPDGSNFTLKIRSTKLEDSAMYFCASKLLREGNEQYFGPGTRLTVT.

This clonotype was observed many times. V usage is TRBV28 and J usage is TRBJ1-1; 11 nucleotides agree with TRBD1. Germline trimming cut 5 bases from V and 1 base from J; bases unmatched to any gene: 12. Per the germline V gene, CDR1 is MDHEN and CDR2 is SYDVKM. The CDR3 covers 18 residues. Here the CDR3 reads CASSPPDRGRWTNTEAFF. Written as DNA, the CDR3 is TGTGCCAGCAGTCCTCCGGACAGGGGGCGCTGGACGAACACTGAAGCTTTCTTT.